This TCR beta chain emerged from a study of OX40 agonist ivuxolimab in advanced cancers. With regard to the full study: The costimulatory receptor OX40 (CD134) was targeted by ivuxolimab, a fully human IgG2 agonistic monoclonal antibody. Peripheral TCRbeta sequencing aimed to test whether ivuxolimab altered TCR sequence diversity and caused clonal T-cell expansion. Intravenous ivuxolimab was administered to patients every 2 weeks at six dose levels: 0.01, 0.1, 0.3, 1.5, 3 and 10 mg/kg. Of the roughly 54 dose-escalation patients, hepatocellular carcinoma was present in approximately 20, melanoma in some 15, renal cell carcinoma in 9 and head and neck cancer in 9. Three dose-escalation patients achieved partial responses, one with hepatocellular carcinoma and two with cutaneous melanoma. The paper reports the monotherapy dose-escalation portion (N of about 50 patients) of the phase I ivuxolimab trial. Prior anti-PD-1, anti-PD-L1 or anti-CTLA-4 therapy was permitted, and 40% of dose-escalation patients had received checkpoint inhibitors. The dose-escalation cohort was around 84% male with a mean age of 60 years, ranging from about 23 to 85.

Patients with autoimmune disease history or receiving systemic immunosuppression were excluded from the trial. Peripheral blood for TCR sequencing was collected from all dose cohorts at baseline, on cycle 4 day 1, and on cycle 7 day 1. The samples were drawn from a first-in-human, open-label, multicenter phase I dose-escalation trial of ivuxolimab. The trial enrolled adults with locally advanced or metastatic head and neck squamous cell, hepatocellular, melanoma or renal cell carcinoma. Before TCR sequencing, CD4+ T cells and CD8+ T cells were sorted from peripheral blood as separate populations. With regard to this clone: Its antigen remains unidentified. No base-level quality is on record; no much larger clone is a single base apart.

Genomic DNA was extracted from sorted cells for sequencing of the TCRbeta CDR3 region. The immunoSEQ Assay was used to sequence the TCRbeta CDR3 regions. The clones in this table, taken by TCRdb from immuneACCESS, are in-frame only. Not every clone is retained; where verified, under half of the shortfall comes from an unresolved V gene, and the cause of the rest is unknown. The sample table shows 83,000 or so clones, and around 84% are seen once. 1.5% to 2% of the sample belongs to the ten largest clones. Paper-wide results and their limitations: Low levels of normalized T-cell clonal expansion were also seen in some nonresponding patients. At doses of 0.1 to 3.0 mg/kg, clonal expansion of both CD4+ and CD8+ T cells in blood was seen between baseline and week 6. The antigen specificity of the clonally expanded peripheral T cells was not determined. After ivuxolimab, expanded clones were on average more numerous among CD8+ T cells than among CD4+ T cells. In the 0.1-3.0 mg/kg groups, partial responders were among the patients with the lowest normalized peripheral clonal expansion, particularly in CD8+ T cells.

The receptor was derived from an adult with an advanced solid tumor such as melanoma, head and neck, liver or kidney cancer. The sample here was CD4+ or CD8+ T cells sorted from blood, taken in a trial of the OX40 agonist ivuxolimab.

The nucleotide sequence reads as follows: TGTGCCAGCAGCGTAGGGATCGGCCCCACAGATACGCAGTATTTT. This codes for CASSVGIGPTDTQYF. The V gene is TRBV9 and the J gene is TRBJ2-3; the D gene identity is not certain. Trimming takes 0 bases from V and 2 bases from J, and the germline ends sit 10 bases apart. Counted from cysteine to phenylalanine, this CDR3 has 15 amino acids. This entry keeps only the CDR3 DNA: 45 bases, framed from base 1. CDR1 SGDLS and CDR2 YYNGEE are derived from the germline V gene.